A single T cell receptor beta chain is shown here with its context. CDR1 and CDR2 (germline): SGHVS, FQNEAQ. This CDR3 has 17 amino acids. These data come from a study of CXCR3-negative and CXCR3-positive naive CD8 T cells. The libraries of TRB cDNA were constructed through 5' RACE using UMI labels. TCRdb reprocessed the 5' RACE reads; each CDR3 protein has one entry and no DNA is given. Its listing shows some 130,000 distinct CDR3 sequences. The V and J genes are TRBV7-8 and TRBJ2-5; there is no DNA to check the TCRdb D call of TRBD1. This TCR was sampled from a human donor in good health. Some clones in this sample may be carry-over from other donors' samples. What was sequenced was naive CXCR3- CD8+ T cells from blood. Specified subset: CD45RO-CCR7+CD27+CD95- naive CD8+ T cells lacking CXCR3 (TNR3-). The CDR3: CASSSEGSGGRGKTQYF.